This TCR beta chain came from a study of control samples from healthy donors and cancer patients. V lost 3 bases to trimming and J lost 0 bases; unmatched junction nucleotides: 7. The germline CDR1 and CDR2 sequences are MRHNA and SNTAGT. This CDR3 comprises 17 residues. Clones were sequenced by immunoSEQ multiplex PCR, and TCRdb holds only the in-frame ones, with some missing. This sample yields hundreds of thousands of clones, of which roughly 80% are seen a single time; about an eighth belongs to the top ten. Only a few counts were recorded for this clone. The clonotype was recovered from a woman aged 60 to 75 with lung cancer. The sample consisted of PBMCs. The chain couples TRBV6-4 to TRBJ1-5; 8 bases are a match to TRBD1. CDR3 region: CASSDVTGEHSNQPQHF. CDR3 DNA: TGTGCCAGCAGTGATGTGACAGGGGAACATAGCAATCAGCCCCAGCATTTT.